This is a list of T cell receptor beta chains from one sample in a study of shared clonotypes between healthy human individuals. Assay used: immunoSEQ multiplex PCR; TCRdb lists only in-frame clones, some missing. The data hold approximately 1.5 million clones, with 98% observed a single time. The sequenced sample consisted of naive CD4+ T cells sorted from blood. Receptor source: a man younger than 45 in good health. Both conserved end residues are part of each CDR3. The order of the fields is J gene, clone size, CDR3 length, V gene, D gene, CDR3 DNA, CDR3 protein. The D gene is left open where the match is weak. Not all rows give a size; the values are once, few, many and, for expanded clones, a class.

J: TRBJ2-7; size: NA; length: 18; V: TRBV18; D: NA; DNA: TGTGCCAGCTCACCGAAAGGAACTGGCAGGGAAAACCCCTACGAGCAGTACTTC; CDR3: CASSPKGTGRENPYEQYF
J: TRBJ1-5; size: NA; length: 15; V: TRBV7-2; D: TRBD1; DNA: TGTGCCAGCAGCCCCCACGGACAGGGCGGGCAGCCCCAGCATTTT; CDR3: CASSPHGQGGQPQHF
J: TRBJ2-7; size: NA; length: 14; V: TRBV28; D: NA; DNA: TGTGCCAGCAGACCACCGGGAGCCAACTACGAGCAGTACTTC; CDR3: CASRPPGANYEQYF
J: TRBJ2-1; size: NA; length: 17; V: TRBV5-1; D: TRBD2; DNA: TGCGCCAGCAGCTTACTAGCGGGAGGGGTATCCTACAATGAGCAGTTCTTC; CDR3: CASSLLAGGVSYNEQFF
J: TRBJ1-2; size: NA; length: 14; V: TRBV25-1; D: NA; DNA: TGTGCCAGCAGCGATACTAGGGGAGTAGGTGGCTACACCTTC; CDR3: CASSDTRGVGGYTF
J: TRBJ1-4; size: NA; length: 12; V: TRBV28; D: NA; DNA: TGTGCCAGCAGTTTAAGGCGGGAAAAACTGTTTTTT; CDR3: CASSLRREKLFF
J: TRBJ1-5; size: NA; length: 13; V: TRBV28; D: NA; DNA: TGTGCCAGCAGGACAGATAGCAATCAGCCCCAGCATTTT; CDR3: CASRTDSNQPQHF
J: TRBJ1-5; size: NA; length: 13; V: TRBV27; D: NA; DNA: TGTGCCAGCAGTTTAGAAATTAATCAGCCCCAGCATTTT; CDR3: CASSLEINQPQHF
J: TRBJ1-5; size: NA; length: 15; V: TRBV4-1; D: NA; DNA: TGCGCCAGCAGCCAACTGGGACTCAAGAATCAGCCCCAGCATTTT; CDR3: CASSQLGLKNQPQHF
J: TRBJ2-7; size: NA; length: 15; V: TRBV5-1; D: NA; DNA: TGCGCCAGCAGCCTAGGATTAGGGACGATCTACGAGCAGTACTTC; CDR3: CASSLGLGTIYEQYF
J: TRBJ1-4; size: NA; length: 13; V: TRBV19; D: NA; DNA: TGTGCCAGTAAACTGAGGACTAATGAAAAACTGTTTTTT; CDR3: CASKLRTNEKLFF
J: TRBJ2-1; size: NA; length: 13; V: TRBV10-2; D: NA; DNA: TGCGCCAGCAAGGTGACACAGTACAATGAGCAGTTCTTC; CDR3: CASKVTQYNEQFF
J: TRBJ1-2; size: NA; length: 16; V: TRBV9; D: TRBD1; DNA: TGTGCCAGCAGCCCGCACCGGGACAGCGCTTATTATGGCTACACCTTC; CDR3: CASSPHRDSAYYGYTF
J: TRBJ2-4; size: NA; length: 15; V: TRBV5-8; D: NA; DNA: TGTGCCAGCAGCACGCGTCGGGGGTTGCGGGACATTCAGTACTTC; CDR3: CASSTRRGLRDIQYF
J: TRBJ1-1; size: once; length: 13; V: TRBV6-1; D: NA; DNA: TGTGCCAGCAGGATCCTGGGCGGCACTGAAGCTTTCTTT; CDR3: CASRILGGTEAFF
J: TRBJ1-2; size: NA; length: 13; V: TRBV2; D: TRBD1; DNA: TGTGCCAGCAGTGATAAGGGGGCCAGGGGCTACACCTTC; CDR3: CASSDKGARGYTF
J: TRBJ2-7; size: NA; length: 14; V: TRBV6-5; D: NA; DNA: TGTGCCAGCAGTTATCCCGGGTCTCGCTACGAGCAGTACTTC; CDR3: CASSYPGSRYEQYF
J: TRBJ2-2; size: NA; length: 18; V: TRBV4-3; D: NA; DNA: TGCGCCAGCAGCCAAGTTTTAGCCGGGACACCGAACACCGGGGAGCTGTTTTTT; CDR3: CASSQVLAGTPNTGELFF
J: TRBJ1-4; size: NA; length: 15; V: TRBV2; D: NA; DNA: TGTGCCAGCAGTGACGGGGGCCGCTATAATGAAAAACTGTTTTTT; CDR3: CASSDGGRYNEKLFF
J: TRBJ2-2; size: NA; length: 16; V: TRBV7-2; D: NA; DNA: TGTGCCAGCAGCTTAGGGTCCGGCATCTACACCGGGGAGCTGTTTTTT; CDR3: CASSLGSGIYTGELFF
J: TRBJ2-1; size: NA; length: 17; V: TRBV15; D: TRBD2; DNA: TGTGCCACCAGCAGGAGGCCAAGCGGGAGATTGCACAATGAGCAGTTCTTC; CDR3: CATSRRPSGRLHNEQFF
J: TRBJ2-5; size: NA; length: 11; V: TRBV6-1; D: NA; DNA: TGTGCCAGTGTCATCGGGGAGACCCAGTACTTC; CDR3: CASVIGETQYF
J: TRBJ1-5; size: NA; length: 16; V: TRBV10-1; D: NA; DNA: TGCGCCAGCAATTTAATGACAGCAAATAGCAATCAGCCCCAGCATTTT; CDR3: CASNLMTANSNQPQHF
J: TRBJ2-5; size: NA; length: 13; V: TRBV11-3; D: NA; DNA: TGTGCCAGCAGCTCCTCGGATAGAGAGACCCAGTACTTC; CDR3: CASSSSDRETQYF
J: TRBJ1-1; size: NA; length: 13; V: TRBV2; D: NA; DNA: TGTGCCAGCAGTGATTATGGGAACACTGAAGCTTTCTTT; CDR3: CASSDYGNTEAFF
J: TRBJ2-7; size: NA; length: 13; V: TRBV2; D: TRBD1; DNA: TGTGCCAGCAGGGTCCCAGGGGGCTACGAGCAGTACTTC; CDR3: CASRVPGGYEQYF